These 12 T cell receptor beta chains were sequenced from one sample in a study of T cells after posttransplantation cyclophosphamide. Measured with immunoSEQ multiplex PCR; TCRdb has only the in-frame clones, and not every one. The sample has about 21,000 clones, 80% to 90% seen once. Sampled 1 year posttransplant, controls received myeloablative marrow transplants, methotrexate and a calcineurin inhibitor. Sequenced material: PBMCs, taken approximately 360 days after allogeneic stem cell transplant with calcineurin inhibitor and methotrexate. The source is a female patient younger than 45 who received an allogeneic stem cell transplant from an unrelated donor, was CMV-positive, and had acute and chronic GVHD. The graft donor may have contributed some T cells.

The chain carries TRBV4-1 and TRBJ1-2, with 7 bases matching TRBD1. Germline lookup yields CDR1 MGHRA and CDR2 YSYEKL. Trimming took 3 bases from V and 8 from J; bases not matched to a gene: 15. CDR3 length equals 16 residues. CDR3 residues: CASSHPARGKVGGYTF. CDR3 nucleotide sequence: TGCGCCAGCAGCCACCCGGCCAGGGGGAAGGTGGGAGGCTACACCTTC.

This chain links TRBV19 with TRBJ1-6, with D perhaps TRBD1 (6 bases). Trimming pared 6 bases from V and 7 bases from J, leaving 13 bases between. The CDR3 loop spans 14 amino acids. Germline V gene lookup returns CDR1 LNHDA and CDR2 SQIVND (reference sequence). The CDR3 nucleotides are TGTGCCAGTAGGGTACAGGGTAAGAATTCACCCCTCCACTTT. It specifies CASRVQGKNSPLHF.

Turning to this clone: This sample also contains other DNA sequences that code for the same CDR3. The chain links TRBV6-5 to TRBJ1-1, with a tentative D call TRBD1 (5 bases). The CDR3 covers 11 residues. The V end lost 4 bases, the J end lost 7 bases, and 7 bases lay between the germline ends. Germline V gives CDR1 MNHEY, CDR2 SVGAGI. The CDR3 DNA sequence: TGTGCCAGCAGTTGGGGACTTGAAGCTTTCTTT. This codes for CASSWGLEAFF.

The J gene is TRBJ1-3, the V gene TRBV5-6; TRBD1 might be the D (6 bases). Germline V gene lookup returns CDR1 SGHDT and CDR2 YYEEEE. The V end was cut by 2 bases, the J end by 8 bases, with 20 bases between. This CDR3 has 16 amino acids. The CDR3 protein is CASSFPGGGGADTIYF. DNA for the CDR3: TGTGCCAGCAGCTTTCCCGGAGGGGGGGGCGCGGACACCATATATTTT.

CDR3 DNA sequence: TGTGCCAGCAGTGACAGGGTACATGGCTACACCTTC. Its protein is CASSDRVHGYTF. This rearrangement joins TRBV28 to TRBJ1-2, with TRBD1 matching over 7 bases. J was trimmed by 6 bases and V by 5 bases; bases with no gene match: 3. CDR1 MDHEN and CDR2 SYDVKM come from the germline V gene. The CDR3 totals 12 residues.

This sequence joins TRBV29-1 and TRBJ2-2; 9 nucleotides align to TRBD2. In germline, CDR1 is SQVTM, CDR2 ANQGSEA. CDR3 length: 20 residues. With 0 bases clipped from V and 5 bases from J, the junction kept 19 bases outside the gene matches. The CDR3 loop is CSVEDLPRGEASGDTGELFF. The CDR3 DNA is TGCAGCGTTGAAGATCTTCCAAGGGGCGAGGCTAGCGGGGATACCGGGGAGCTGTTTTTT.

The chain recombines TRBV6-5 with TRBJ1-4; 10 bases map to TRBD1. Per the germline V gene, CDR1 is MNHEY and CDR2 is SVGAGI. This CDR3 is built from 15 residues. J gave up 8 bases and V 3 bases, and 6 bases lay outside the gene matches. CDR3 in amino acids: CASSYAGQGKEKLFF. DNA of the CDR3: TGTGCCAGCAGTTATGCGGGACAGGGGAAGGAAAAACTGTTTTTT.

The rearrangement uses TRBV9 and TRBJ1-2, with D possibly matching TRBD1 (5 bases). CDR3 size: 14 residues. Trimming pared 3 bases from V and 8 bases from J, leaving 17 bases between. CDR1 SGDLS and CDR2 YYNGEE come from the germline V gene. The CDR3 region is CASSAREGREGYTF. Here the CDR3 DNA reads TGTGCCAGCAGCGCCCGGGAGGGGAGGGAAGGCTACACCTTC. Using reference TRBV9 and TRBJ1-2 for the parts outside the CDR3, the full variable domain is DSGVTQTPKHLITATGQRVTLRCSPRSGDLSVYWYQQSLDQGLQFLIQYYNGEERAKGNILERFSAQQFPDLHSELNLSSLELGDSALYFCASSAREGREGYTFGSGTRLTVV.

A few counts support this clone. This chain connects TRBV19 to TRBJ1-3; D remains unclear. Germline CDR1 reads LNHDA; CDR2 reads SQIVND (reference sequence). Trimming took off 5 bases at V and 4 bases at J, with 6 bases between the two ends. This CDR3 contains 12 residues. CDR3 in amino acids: CASSAQGNTIYF. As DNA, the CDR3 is TGTGCCAGTAGTGCCCAGGGAAACACCATATATTTT.

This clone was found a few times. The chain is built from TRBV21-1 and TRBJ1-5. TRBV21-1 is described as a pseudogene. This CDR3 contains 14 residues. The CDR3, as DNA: TGTGCCAGCAGCAAGAGGGATGTAAGTCAGCCCCAGCATTTT. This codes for CASSKRDVSQPQHF.

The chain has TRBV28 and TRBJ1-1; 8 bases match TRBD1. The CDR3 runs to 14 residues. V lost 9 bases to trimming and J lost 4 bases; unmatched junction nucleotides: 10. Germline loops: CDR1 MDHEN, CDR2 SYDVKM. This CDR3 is CASYPYRGFTEAFF. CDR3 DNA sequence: TGTGCCAGTTACCCGTACAGGGGGTTCACTGAAGCTTTCTTT.

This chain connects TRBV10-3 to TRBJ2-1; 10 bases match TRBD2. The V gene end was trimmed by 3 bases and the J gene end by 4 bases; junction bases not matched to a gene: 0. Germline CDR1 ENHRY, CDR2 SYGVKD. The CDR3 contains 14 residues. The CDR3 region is CAISELAGYNEQFF. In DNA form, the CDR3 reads TGTGCCATCAGTGAACTAGCGGGGTACAATGAGCAGTTCTTC.